Below, 17 T cell receptor beta chains from the same sample are listed, as sequenced in a study of preoperative IRX-2 immunotherapy in early breast cancer. Treatment: preoperative locoregional IRX-2 cytokine immunotherapy. TCRdb keeps only in-frame clones here, not all; method: immunoSEQ multiplex PCR. This table has about 62,000 clones, roughly 94% appearing once. Sampling was conducted from a patient treated with IRX-2 immunotherapy. These receptors came from a human donor with breast cancer.

This chain joins TRBV4-3 and TRBJ1-1; 8 bases are a match to TRBD1. The V and J ends lost 1 base and 4 bases, in that order; junction bases with no gene match: 11. Germline assignment: CDR1 LGHNA and CDR2 YSLEER. This CDR3 contains 17 residues. The CDR3: CASSQVGGRGRSTEAFF. Written as DNA, the CDR3 is TGCGCCAGCAGCCAAGTGGGAGGCAGGGGGCGCAGCACTGAAGCTTTCTTT.

V is TRBV9 and J is TRBJ2-7; a weak D match, TRBD2 (5 bases). Germline V CDR1 and CDR2: SGDLS, YYNGEE. The V end lost 1 base, the J end lost 0 bases, and 14 bases lay between the germline ends. There are 16 residues in the CDR3. CDR3 sequence: CASSVSKDRDSYEQYF. The CDR3 nucleotides are TGTGCCAGCAGCGTATCCAAGGACCGGGACTCCTACGAGCAGTACTTC.

The rearrangement uses TRBV27 and TRBJ2-7; 9 bases map to TRBD2. V shed 0 bases, J shed 2 bases, and the junction held 5 bases outside the gene matches. This CDR3 spans 16 amino acids. Germline-derived CDR1 and CDR2 are MNHEY and SMNVEV (reference sequence). Written as DNA, the CDR3 is TGTGCCAGCAGTTTATCGCGCGGGGGGGTCACCTACGAGCAGTACTTC. Translating it yields CASSLSRGGVTYEQYF.

J is TRBJ1-5 and V is TRBV5-1; unclear D gene. Germline V gene lookup returns CDR1 SGHRS and CDR2 YFSETQ. The CDR3 is made up of 15 amino acids. The ends were cut back, 8 bases at V and 0 bases at J, with 15 bases in the middle. In DNA form, the CDR3 reads TGCGCCAGACTCAGGACTATTAATAGCAATCAGCCCCAGCATTTT. Protein product: CARLRTINSNQPQHF.

This clone was seen a single time. The V and J genes are TRBV2 and TRBJ2-7, with unresolved D. V was shortened by 7 bases and J by 3 bases, with 7 bases between the two germline ends. CDR3 length: 11 residues. In germline, CDR1 is SNHLY, CDR2 FYNNEI. CDR3 region: CASTHLYEQYF. CDR3 DNA: TGTGCCAGCACCCACCTCTACGAGCAGTACTTC.

V gene TRBV9 combines with J gene TRBJ2-7; 8 nucleotides match TRBD1. CDR1 is SGDLS and CDR2 is YYNGEE in the germline V gene. The CDR3 length is 14 residues. Trimming cost V 2 bases and J 4 bases; bases outside gene matches: 5. CDR3 sequence reads: CASSVTGAGYEQYF. CDR3 nucleotide sequence: TGTGCCAGCAGCGTGACAGGGGCGGGGTACGAGCAGTACTTC.

The rearrangement joins TRBV5-1 to TRBJ2-1, with 8 bases matching TRBD2. The CDR3 covers 15 residues. Trimming removed 0 bases from V and 7 bases from J; junction bases left unmatched: 6. In germline, CDR1 is SGHRS, CDR2 YFSETQ. The chain's CDR3 is CASSLGLARGNEQFF. The CDR3 DNA reads as TGCGCCAGCAGCTTGGGACTAGCGAGGGGGAATGAGCAGTTCTTC.

The chain has TRBV11-2 and TRBJ2-7, with D tentatively TRBD2 (6 bases). V gave up 6 bases and J gave up 7 bases, with 25 bases separating them. The CDR3 loop spans 16 amino acids. Germline V CDR1 and CDR2: SGHAT, FQNNGV. In nucleotides, the CDR3 is TGTGCCAGCAGGGGGGGACCGGGCGGGTACGGTTGGGAGCAGTACTTC. Translation: CASRGGPGGYGWEQYF.

This chain joins TRBV7-2 and TRBJ2-1; tentative D call: TRBD2 (7 bases). The CDR3 length is 13 residues. CDR1 is SGHTA, CDR2 FQGNSA, per germline. V lost 8 bases and J 4 bases, leaving 12 bases between the germline ends. CDR3 nucleotides: TGTGCCAGCGCTCGGGGGGCATACAATGAGCAGTTCTTC. It specifies CASARGAYNEQFF.

The V gene is TRBV20-1, the J gene TRBJ2-7; D ambiguous. CDR1 DFQATT and CDR2 SNEGSKA come from the germline V gene (reference sequence). Trimming took off 7 bases at V and 0 bases at J, with 7 bases between the two ends. The CDR3 totals 11 residues. The CDR3, as DNA: TGCAGTGTCCACAGCTCCTACGAGCAGTACTTC. Translated: CSVHSSYEQYF.

The J gene is TRBJ2-7, the V gene TRBV10-3; D is possibly TRBD2 (7 bases). The CDR3 consists of 13 residues. Germline values: CDR1 ENHRY, CDR2 SYGVKD. Trimming removed 9 bases at V and 3 bases at J, with 15 bases between. The CDR3 DNA sequence: TGTGCCATATCCGCGGGGGCGTACTACGAGCAGTACTTC. As protein: CAISAGAYYEQYF.

This chain links TRBV5-6 with TRBJ1-1; D is ambiguous. Germline V CDR1 and CDR2: SGHDT, YYEEEE. The V and J ends lost 0 bases and 1 base respectively, with 7 bases between them. The CDR3 spans 14 residues. The CDR3 reads CASSLVGRNTEAFF. The CDR3 DNA follows: TGTGCCAGCAGCTTGGTGGGGAGGAACACTGAAGCTTTCTTT.

The gene calls are TRBV4-3 and TRBJ1-1; TRBD1 is a possible D gene (5 bases). Germline-derived CDR1 and CDR2 are LGHNA and YSLEER. This CDR3 spans 15 amino acids. V gave up 0 bases and J gave up 5 bases, with 13 bases separating them. CDR3 coding DNA: TGCGCCAGCAGCCAAGAGGGCCCCGGGGGGACTGAAGCTTTCTTT. This encodes CASSQEGPGGTEAFF.

This chain joins TRBV18 and TRBJ1-3; D may be TRBD1 (6 bases). The CDR3 length is 15 residues. The ends were cut back, 1 base at V and 3 bases at J, with 10 bases in the middle. CDR1 is KGHSH, CDR2 LQKENI, per germline. CDR3 in DNA: TGTGCCAGCTCACCACGGCCAGGGGTTGGAAACACCATATATTTT. Protein sequence: CASSPRPGVGNTIYF.

The chain links TRBV15 to TRBJ2-5; unclear D gene. Trimming stripped 5 bases from V and 7 bases from J, with 17 bases between. Germline CDR1 and CDR2: LNHNV and YYDKDF (reference sequence). The CDR3 covers 14 residues. This CDR3 is CATSSPDGAGTQYF. The CDR3 bases are TGTGCCACCAGCTCTCCTGACGGTGCTGGGACCCAGTACTTC. Together with reference TRBV15 and TRBJ2-5, the CDR3 gives the full variable domain: DAMVIQNPRYQVTQFGKPVTLSCSQTLNHNVMYWYQQKSSQAPKLLFHYYDKDFNNEADTPDNFQSRRPNTSFCFLDIRSPGLGDTAMYLCATSSPDGAGTQYFGPGTRLLVL.

The J gene is TRBJ1-2, the V gene TRBV5-1; D unresolved. Trimming removed 4 bases at V and 8 bases at J, with 15 bases between. Germline CDR1 and CDR2: SGHRS and YFSETQ. CDR3 length: 13 amino acids. CDR3 region: CASSLWANAGYTF. CDR3 DNA: TGCGCCAGCAGCCTTTGGGCCAATGCGGGCTACACCTTC.

The V gene is TRBV28, the J gene TRBJ2-7; maybe TRBD2 (6 bases). Germline lookup yields CDR1 MDHEN and CDR2 SYDVKM. Trimming took off 5 bases at V and 2 bases at J, with 13 bases between the two ends. The CDR3 runs to 14 residues. As DNA, the CDR3 is TGTGCCAGCAGTACACGGACTAACACCTACGAGCAGTACTTC. It encodes CASSTRTNTYEQYF.